This T cell receptor beta chain was obtained from a study of immune heterogeneity within non-small cell lung tumors. Study-level information: Tumor histology was classified as squamous cell carcinoma in a handful of cases, non-squamous carcinoma in about 11 and not otherwise specified in 1. Study-wide findings and caveats: Between one patient and another, high-frequency T-cell receptor beta clonotypes were largely distinct. Recurrence of identical dominant CDR3 beta clonotypes was observed across intrapatient tumor sites, concomitant with site-unique high-frequency clones. With local tumor mutational burden, local T-cell clonality showed a moderate but significant correlation (R around 0.33).

A first 10-cycle multiplex round used 32 V-gene and 13 J-gene primers on TCR beta CDR3. TCRdb processed the multiplex PCR reads anew with MiXCR; each CDR3 protein has one entry. The data hold around 15,000 distinct CDR3 sequences, with around 27% observed a single time. Concerning this clonotype itself: Its antigen is undetermined.

Each sample used roughly 600 ng of genomic DNA from bulk tumor tissue. Multiple biopsies spaced far apart were taken from each primary tumor during surgery. Enrolled patients presented with newly diagnosed, previously untreated non-small cell lung cancer and underwent curative surgery. Trimming cost V 5 bases and J 5 bases, with 18 bases left between them. The CDR3 covers 15 residues. Germline loops: CDR1 SGHTA, CDR2 FQGTGA. The specimen was lung tumor tissue. The V gene is TRBV7-3, the J gene TRBJ1-1, with a weak D call TRBD1 (6 bases). This clonotype originated in a man aged 40-50 years with non-small cell lung cancer. CDR3 sequence: CASSAIGGPETEAFF. The CDR3, as DNA: TGTGCCAGCAGCGCCATCGGGGGGCCTGAGACTGAAGCTTTCTTT. The whole variable domain, remainder taken from reference TRBV7-3 and TRBJ1-1, is GAGVSQTPSNKVTEKGKYVELRCDPISGHTALYWYRQSLGQGPEFLIYFQGTGAADDSGLPNDRFFAVRPEGSVSTLKIQRTERGDSAVYLCASSAIGGPETEAFFGQGTRLTVV.